These 30 T cell receptor beta chains came from one sample sequenced in a study of beta chain features in type 1 diabetes. Every bit of the isolated RNA underwent reverse transcription, so sequencing read expressed TCRB transcripts. Produced via immunoSEQ multiplex PCR; TCRdb's table is partial and in-frame only. Of roughly 150,000 clones listed, 9% to 10% are singletons. Sequenced input: central memory CD4+ T cells from blood. Receptor source: a woman younger than 35 in good health.

This clone was observed a handful of times. The chain combines TRBV12-5 with TRBJ2-5; a possible D gene is TRBD2 (6 bases). CDR3 length equals 16 residues. Trimming shortened V by 1 base and J by 1 base, and 13 bases separated the two germline ends. Germline CDR1 reads LGHNT; CDR2 reads FRNRAP. As DNA, the CDR3 is TGTGCTAGTGGTTTGGGCCCCGTGGGGGGCCAAGAGACCCAGTACTTC. It yields the protein CASGLGPVGGQETQYF.

The genes are TRBV18 and TRBJ1-5; D may be TRBD1 (6 bases). Deletions cut 5 bases from V and 8 bases from J, with 13 bases between. CDR3 length: 13 amino acids. Per germline, CDR1 KGHSH and CDR2 LQKENI. The chain's CDR3 is CASSEQGSEPQHF. In nucleotides, the CDR3 is TGTGCCAGCTCAGAGCAGGGGTCAGAGCCCCAGCATTTT.

This clone was seen a few times. The gene calls are TRBV5-1 and TRBJ2-1; possible D gene TRBD2, 6 bases. V lost 0 bases, J lost 10 bases, and 17 bases lay in between. Germline CDR1 reads SGHRS; CDR2 reads YFSETQ. This CDR3 is built from 15 residues. The CDR3 nucleotides are TGCGCCAGCAGCTTGGCTGAGGGCGGGGCTTGGGAGCAGTTCTTC. It yields the protein CASSLAEGGAWEQFF.

The chain combines TRBV7-2 with TRBJ2-3; the D is unclear. Germline V gene lookup returns CDR1 SGHTA and CDR2 FQGNSA. The CDR3 covers 15 residues. Trimming took 1 base from V and 0 from J, leaving 8 bases between them. The CDR3 DNA is TGTGCCAGCAGCTTAGGCTACCTTAGCACAGATACGCAGTATTTT. Translating it yields CASSLGYLSTDTQYF.

The chain employs TRBV7-2 and TRBJ2-1; a possible D gene is TRBD2 (7 bases). V lost 7 bases, J lost 9 bases, and 16 bases lay in between. CDR3 size: 13 residues. Germline CDR1 reads SGHTA; CDR2 reads FQGNSA. CDR3 bases: TGTGCCAGCACCCGGGGAGGGACAAGTGAGCAGTTCTTC. It yields the protein CASTRGGTSEQFF.

This clone was counted only a few times. The chain combines TRBV15 with TRBJ1-3; no definite D call. The CDR3 totals 16 residues. With 0 bases removed from V and 0 bases from J, the gap between germline ends came to 9 bases. Germline V gene lookup returns CDR1 LNHNV and CDR2 YYDKDF (reference sequence). CDR3 DNA sequence: TGTGCCACCAGCAGAGATCTGGCCTTCTCTGGAAACACCATATATTTT. Its translation is CATSRDLAFSGNTIYF.

This clone appeared a few times. V usage is TRBV19 and J usage is TRBJ2-7; D may be TRBD2 (5 bases). The CDR3 length is 14 residues. V gave up 5 bases and J gave up 9 bases, with 20 bases separating them. CDR1 LNHDA and CDR2 SQIVND come from the germline V gene (reference sequence). CDR3 residues: CASSFGETSTGQYF. Here the CDR3 DNA reads TGTGCCAGTAGTTTCGGGGAGACCTCTACGGGGCAGTACTTC.

The rearrangement joins TRBV19 to TRBJ1-1; 7 bases match TRBD1. J was trimmed by 1 base and V by 4 bases; bases with no gene match: 6. This CDR3 is 15 amino acids long. From germline, CDR1 is LNHDA and CDR2 SQIVND (reference sequence). The CDR3 loop reads CASSTGDSSNTEAFF. The CDR3 region has the DNA TGTGCCAGTAGTACCGGGGACAGCTCGAACACTGAAGCTTTCTTT.

The J gene is TRBJ2-7, the V gene TRBV6-5, with 9 bases that match TRBD1. In germline, CDR1 is MNHEY, CDR2 SVGAGI. With 5 bases clipped from V and 5 bases from J, the junction kept 10 bases outside the gene matches. This CDR3 spans 15 amino acids. CDR3 bases: TGTGCCAGCAGTACGCCGGGACAGGGTAACCACGAGCAGTACTTC. Protein product: CASSTPGQGNHEQYF.

The chain couples TRBV5-4 to TRBJ2-1, with 12 bases lining up with TRBD2. The CDR3 length is 15 residues. Germline CDR1 is SGHNT and CDR2 is YYREEE (reference sequence). Trimming cost V 4 bases and J 7 bases; bases outside gene matches: 6. For the CDR3, the DNA is TGTGCCAGCAGCCGGGGGGGGACTAGCGGGAATGAGCAGTTCTTC. Protein product: CASSRGGTSGNEQFF.

The gene calls are TRBV6-5 and TRBJ2-5; weak D call: TRBD2 (6 bases). The CDR3 spans 14 residues. Germline assignment: CDR1 MNHEY and CDR2 SVGAGI. V lost 2 bases and J lost 5, with 12 bases in between. CDR3 protein: CASSYDLRGETQYF. CDR3 in DNA: TGTGCCAGCAGTTACGACCTCCGGGGGGAGACCCAGTACTTC.

This clone was found a few times. The chain carries TRBV13 and TRBJ2-5, with 7 nucleotides matching TRBD1. CDR1 is PRHDT, CDR2 FYEKMQ, per germline (reference sequence). With 0 bases clipped from V and 4 bases from J, the junction kept 5 bases outside the gene matches. The CDR3 covers 15 residues. The CDR3 nucleotides read TGTGCCAGCAGCTTAGGCCAGGGGGTAGGAGAGACCCAGTACTTC. Its translation is CASSLGQGVGETQYF.

This sequence joins TRBV7-3 and TRBJ2-3, with TRBD1 identical over 10 bases. V gave up 5 bases and J gave up 4 bases; unmatched junction bases: 12. CDR3 length equals 17 residues. The germline V gene has CDR1 SGHTA and CDR2 FQGTGA. In nucleotides, the CDR3 is TGTGCCAGCAGCGAATGGGGGACAGGGGATAGAGCAGATACGCAGTATTTT. It yields the protein CASSEWGTGDRADTQYF.

This clone was counted a few times. The chain couples TRBV2 to TRBJ1-2; 10 bases are shared with TRBD1. J lost 2 bases, V lost 6 bases, and 0 bases had no gene match. The germline V gene encodes CDR1 SNHLY and CDR2 FYNNEI. This CDR3 region has 13 residues. CDR3: CASRTGGNYGYTF. CDR3 in DNA: TGTGCCAGCAGGACAGGGGGCAACTATGGCTACACCTTC.

This clone occurred a few times. The chain is built from TRBV19 and TRBJ2-5, with 8 bases lining up with TRBD2. CDR3 size: 13 residues. V gave up 4 bases and J gave up 6 bases; unmatched junction bases: 4. CDR1 and CDR2 from the germline V gene are LNHDA and SQIVND (reference sequence). The CDR3 is CASSTGLAQTQYF. Here the CDR3 DNA reads TGTGCCAGTAGTACCGGACTAGCCCAGACCCAGTACTTC.

The CDR3 coding sequence is TGTGCTAGTGCCTCGACAGGGTATGAGCAGTTCTTC. Residues: CASASTGYEQFF. The chain couples TRBV12-5 to TRBJ2-1; 7 bases match TRBD1. The CDR3 runs to 12 residues. The germline CDR1 and CDR2 sequences are LGHNT and FRNRAP. Trimming removed 7 bases from V and 8 bases from J; junction bases left unmatched: 5.

This clone was counted between two and nine times. The chain uses TRBV2 and TRBJ1-1; TRBD1 matches 7 bases. Germline CDR1 is SNHLY and CDR2 is FYNNEI. J was trimmed by 1 base and V by 5 bases; bases with no gene match: 7. The CDR3 is 15 amino acids. The CDR3 loop reads CASSRDRVGNTEAFF. The CDR3 bases are TGTGCCAGCAGTCGAGACAGGGTAGGGAACACTGAAGCTTTCTTT.

As to this clone: A far more abundant clone sits one base away, making this likely a read error. The rearrangement links TRBV6-5 to TRBJ1-1; 7 nucleotides align to TRBD1. The V gene end was trimmed by 6 bases and the J gene end by 0 bases; junction bases not matched to a gene: 4. Germline V lookup: CDR1 MNHEY, CDR2 SVGAGI. The CDR3 is made up of 14 amino acids. The CDR3 DNA follows: TGTGCCAGCAGCCCGACAGGGATGAACACTGAAGCTTTCTTT. It specifies CASSPTGMNTEAFF.

The genes are TRBV4-3 and TRBJ1-6; D is perhaps TRBD1 (5 bases). CDR1 and CDR2 (germline): LGHNA, YSLEER. The CDR3 is 17 amino acids. The V and J ends lost 1 base and 12 bases respectively, with 22 bases between them. CDR3 protein: CASSQVPLLRGNGPLHF. Here the CDR3 DNA reads TGCGCCAGCAGCCAAGTTCCGTTGCTAAGGGGAAATGGACCCCTCCACTTT.

This clone was seen only a few times. The CDR3 reads CASSLLGGSAGELFF. Written as DNA, the CDR3 is TGTGCCAGCAGCTTGTTGGGGGGTAGCGCCGGGGAGCTGTTTTTT. The genes are TRBV5-6 and TRBJ2-2; D might be TRBD2 (6 bases). V was shortened by 1 base and J by 6 bases, with 13 bases between the two germline ends. Germline assignment: CDR1 SGHDT and CDR2 YYEEEE. This CDR3 region has 15 residues.

This chain links TRBV6-5 with TRBJ1-5; 8 nucleotides agree with TRBD1. V lost 6 bases and J lost 1; bases outside the gene matches: 5. This CDR3 comprises 15 residues. CDR1 MNHEY and CDR2 SVGAGI come from the germline V gene. This CDR3 is CASRIGQGSNQPQHF. CDR3 DNA sequence: TGTGCCAGCAGGATAGGACAGGGCAGCAATCAGCCCCAGCATTTT.

CDR3 amino acids: CASSPGREANYGYTF. In DNA, the CDR3 is TGTGCCAGCTCACCGGGCCGAGAAGCTAACTATGGCTACACCTTC. The genes are TRBV18 and TRBJ1-2, with unresolved D. The V end was cut by 3 bases, the J end by 0 bases, with 11 bases between. Germline CDR1 is KGHSH and CDR2 is LQKENI. The CDR3 is made up of 15 amino acids.

The J gene is TRBJ1-1, the V gene TRBV7-2; the D gene is possibly TRBD1 (6 bases). V lost 6 bases to trimming and J lost 8 bases, with 13 bases between them. Germline assignment: CDR1 SGHTA and CDR2 FQGNSA. This CDR3 has 12 amino acids. In nucleotides, the CDR3 is TGTGCCAGCAGGTCCACAGGGCAAGAAGCTTTCTTT. Translating it yields CASRSTGQEAFF.

This clone was picked up a small number of times. The sample contains more than one DNA sequence encoding this CDR3. The chain couples TRBV9 to TRBJ1-1; TRBD1 is a possible D gene (5 bases). The CDR3 runs to 15 residues. Germline assignment: CDR1 SGDLS and CDR2 YYNGEE. V was pared by 4 bases and J by 3 bases, with 16 bases between. The CDR3 region is CASSPSGGTDTEAFF. Here the CDR3 DNA reads TGTGCCAGCAGCCCAAGCGGGGGGACTGACACTGAAGCTTTCTTT. Combining the CDR3 with reference TRBV9 and TRBJ1-1 gives the whole variable domain DSGVTQTPKHLITATGQRVTLRCSPRSGDLSVYWYQQSLDQGLQFLIQYYNGEERAKGNILERFSAQQFPDLHSELNLSSLELGDSALYFCASSPSGGTDTEAFFGQGTRLTVV.

This clone came up many times. The chain joins TRBV4-3 to TRBJ2-4; D uncertain. Germline-derived CDR1 and CDR2 are LGHNA and YSLEER. The CDR3 contains 17 residues. V lost 0 bases to trimming and J lost 1 base, with 13 bases between them. CDR3 protein: CASSQEPTIRAKNIQYF. CDR3 nucleotide sequence: TGCGCCAGCAGCCAAGAACCTACGATCAGGGCCAAAAACATTCAGTACTTC.

This clone was observed a handful of times. The CDR3 reads CASSLEFSGNNEQFF. The CDR3 DNA reads TGTGCCAGCAGCTTAGAATTCAGCGGAAACAATGAGCAGTTCTTC. This rearrangement joins TRBV7-2 to TRBJ2-1; tentative D call: TRBD2 (5 bases). The CDR3 runs to 15 residues. CDR1 is SGHTA and CDR2 is FQGNSA in the germline V gene. Trimming shortened V by 1 base and J by 5 bases, and 12 bases separated the two germline ends. Full variable domain (outside the CDR3, taken from reference TRBV7-2 and TRBJ2-1): GAGVSQSPSNKVTEKGKDVELRCDPISGHTALYWYRQSLGQGLEFLIYFQGNSAPDKSGLPSDRFSAERTGGSVSTLTIQRTQQEDSAVYLCASSLEFSGNNEQFFGPGTRLTVL.

Only a few counts were recorded for this clone. This chain uses TRBV5-1 with TRBJ1-4, with D possibly being TRBD1 (5 bases). V lost 2 bases, J lost 6 bases, and 11 bases lay in between. The CDR3 contains 14 residues. CDR1 is SGHRS and CDR2 is YFSETQ in the germline V gene. For the CDR3, the DNA is TGCGCCAGCAGCTTTGACAGCACAGATGAAAAACTGTTTTTT. Amino acids: CASSFDSTDEKLFF.

This clone was seen only a few times. The V and J genes are TRBV2 and TRBJ2-7; D perhaps matches TRBD2 (6 bases). Germline V CDR1 and CDR2: SNHLY, FYNNEI. The CDR3 loop spans 14 amino acids. V dropped 4 bases and J dropped 1 base, with 11 bases sitting between them. The CDR3 reads CASSGGLLSYEQYF. In DNA, the CDR3 is TGTGCCAGCAGTGGTGGACTATTGTCCTACGAGCAGTACTTC.

This clone showed up just a few times. The chain links TRBV6-1 to TRBJ1-5; 8 bases map to TRBD1. CDR3 length: 15 residues. Germline CDR1 reads MNHNS; CDR2 reads SASEGT. The J segment lost 5 bases and the V segment lost 2 bases, leaving 5 bases of the junction unmatched. This CDR3 is CASSEQAGGHQPQHF. The CDR3 region has the DNA TGTGCCAGCAGTGAACAGGCAGGGGGCCATCAGCCCCAGCATTTT.

This clone was counted between two and nine times. Other DNA sequences of this sample code for an identical CDR3. This rearrangement joins TRBV5-1 to TRBJ2-5; a weak D match, TRBD1 (5 bases). V dropped 3 bases and J dropped 0 bases, with 9 bases sitting between them. Per the germline V gene, CDR1 is SGHRS and CDR2 is YFSETQ. There are 14 residues in the CDR3. CDR3 residues: CASSSQGYQETQYF. In DNA form, the CDR3 reads TGCGCCAGCAGCTCCCAGGGTTACCAAGAGACCCAGTACTTC.